This T cell receptor beta chain was sequenced in a study of chemoradiotherapy in HPV16-positive cancers. Overall study: A couple of HPV16-positive patients' cells yielded candidate HPV-specific clones and common motifs. General study points: Better recurrence-free survival went with HPV-responsive T-cell expansion in HPV16-positive patients. Only two HPV16-positive patients supplied the functional HPV-specificity definition.

TCRdb's table, derived via immunoSEQ multiplex PCR, lists solely in-frame clones and lacks some. The data hold about 32,000 clones, with approximately 89% observed a single time. Germline V gene sequence: CDR1 SGHNT, CDR2 YYREEE (reference sequence). The CDR3 sequence is 14 residues long. The V and J ends lost 5 bases and 6 bases, in that order; junction bases with no gene match: 9. On this clone: Its antigen remains unknown.

This specimen was blood, taken from a patient who underwent chemoradiotherapy. The J gene is TRBJ2-7, the V gene TRBV5-4, with 9 bases aligning to TRBD1. The receptor was derived from a human donor with HPV-associated anogenital cancer. The CDR3 loop is CASRPDRGLSEQYF. The CDR3 DNA is TGTGCCAGCAGACCGGACAGGGGCCTAAGCGAGCAGTACTTC. Complete variable domain (other parts from reference TRBV5-4 and TRBJ2-7): ETGVTQSPTHLIKTRGQQVTLRCSSQSGHNTVSWYQQALGQGPQFIFQYYREEENGRGNFPPRFSGLQFPNYSSELNVNALELDDSALYLCASRPDRGLSEQYFGPGTRLTVT.